Listed here are 24 T cell receptor beta chains from one sample, sequenced in a study of shared clonotypes between healthy human individuals. Naive CD8 cells comprised CD45RO-negative, CCR7-positively selected cells, excluding terminally differentiated effector memory CD45RA+ cells. The method was immunoSEQ multiplex PCR; TCRdb's version includes in-frame clones alone and lacks a portion of them. Of about 1,900,000 clones listed, about 94% are singletons. Material: naive CD8+ T cells sorted from blood. The source of these receptors is a man aged 18 to 35 in good health.

The CDR3: CASSQGLAGVGETQYF. CDR3 in DNA: TGCGCCAGCAGCCAAGGACTAGCGGGAGTCGGGGAGACCCAGTACTTC. This chain uses TRBV4-1 with TRBJ2-5; 12 bases fit TRBD2. This CDR3 comprises 16 residues. Germline CDR1 is MGHRA and CDR2 is YSYEKL. After removal of 1 base from V and 5 bases from J, the junction contained 5 bases not matched to a gene.

The rearrangement joins TRBV13 to TRBJ2-5, with D tentatively TRBD1 (6 bases). CDR1 and CDR2 from the germline V gene are PRHDT and FYEKMQ (reference sequence). V dropped 5 bases and J dropped 5 bases, with 21 bases sitting between them. This CDR3 has 16 residues. The CDR3 sequence is CASSVWDIEGSETQYF. For the CDR3, the DNA is TGTGCCAGCAGCGTATGGGACATCGAGGGTTCGGAGACCCAGTACTTC.

The CDR3 loop is CASSLYSGRAPYEQYF. CDR3 sequence (DNA): TGTGCCAGCAGTTTATATAGCGGGAGGGCCCCCTACGAGCAGTACTTC. The chain recombines TRBV27 with TRBJ2-7, with 11 positions matching TRBD2. Losses at the gene ends were 1 base for V and 2 bases for J; bases not matched to a gene: 4. The CDR3 runs to 16 residues. Germline-derived CDR1 and CDR2 are MNHEY and SMNVEV (reference sequence).

V gene TRBV7-9 combines with J gene TRBJ2-7, with a possible D match to TRBD2 (6 bases). Germline lookup yields CDR1 SEHNR and CDR2 FQNEAQ (reference sequence). V was clipped by 7 bases and J by 4 bases, with 20 bases between them. This CDR3 region has 15 residues. The CDR3 DNA reads TGTGCCAGCACCCCAGCCCTGGGGGGTTTGTACGAGCAGTACTTC. Protein sequence: CASTPALGGLYEQYF.

On this clone itself: Other DNA sequences within the sample encode an identical CDR3. The chain links TRBV4-3 to TRBJ1-1; no clear D gene. Trimming took off 1 base at V and 1 base at J, with 7 bases between the two ends. From germline, CDR1 is LGHNA and CDR2 YSLEER. The CDR3 extends over 14 amino acids. The CDR3 nucleotides read TGCGCCAGCAGCCAAGGGGGATCGAACACTGAAGCTTTCTTT. Translated, it gives CASSQGGSNTEAFF.

In the case of this clone: The identical CDR3 is also encoded by other nucleotide sequences in the sample. The chain recombines TRBV6-5 with TRBJ2-1, with TRBD1 as a possible D gene (5 bases). Germline values: CDR1 MNHEY, CDR2 SVGAGI. This CDR3 is 15 amino acids long. V lost 5 bases, J lost 0 bases, and 11 bases lay in between. Here the CDR3 reads CASSPGRSSYNEQFF. CDR3 nucleotides: TGTGCCAGCAGTCCAGGGCGGAGCTCCTACAATGAGCAGTTCTTC.

The V gene is TRBV29-1, the J gene TRBJ1-2, with D uncertain. CDR3 length: 13 amino acids. V was cut by 3 bases and J by 8 bases, with 16 bases left in between. In germline, CDR1 is SQVTM, CDR2 ANQGSEA. CDR3 DNA sequence: TGCAGCGTTGAGGAAGACCGGAGGCAAGGCTACACCTTC. This sequence encodes CSVEEDRRQGYTF.

The chain uses TRBV19 and TRBJ1-1; D is unresolved. The V end lost 0 bases, the J end lost 7 bases, and 12 bases lay between the germline ends. Looked up from germline, CDR1 is LNHDA and CDR2 is SQIVND (reference sequence). The CDR3 length is 14 residues. The CDR3 DNA reads as TGTGCCAGTAGTATAGATCTCGAGACCTATGAAGCTTTCTTT. It is translated as CASSIDLETYEAFF.

The gene calls are TRBV5-1 and TRBJ2-5; a weak D match, TRBD2 (5 bases). Germline CDR1 is SGHRS and CDR2 is YFSETQ. CDR3 size: 13 residues. V was clipped by 1 base and J by 3 bases, with 7 bases between them. The DNA for the CDR3 is TGCGCCAGCAGCTTGCTGAGGGAAGAGACCCAGTACTTC. This gives the protein CASSLLREETQYF.

The chain combines TRBV4-1 with TRBJ1-4; D is unclear. The CDR3 extends over 16 amino acids. Trimming took off 5 bases at V and 0 bases at J, with 13 bases between the two ends. Germline values: CDR1 MGHRA, CDR2 YSYEKL. The CDR3 sequence is CASSAYSPATNEKLFF. As DNA, the CDR3 is TGCGCCAGCAGCGCGTACAGCCCTGCAACTAATGAAAAACTGTTTTTT.

This rearrangement joins TRBV19 to TRBJ2-7; tentatively, D is TRBD2 (5 bases). This CDR3 region has 13 residues. V lost 1 base, J lost 5 bases, and 9 bases lay in between. Per germline, CDR1 LNHDA and CDR2 SQIVND (reference sequence). The CDR3 loop reads CASSIARENEQYF. CDR3 coding DNA: TGTGCCAGTAGTATAGCCCGGGAAAACGAGCAGTACTTC.

The V call is TRBV14, the J call TRBJ2-7, with D unresolved. V lost 4 bases and J lost 3, with 16 bases in between. The CDR3 sequence is 15 residues long. Looked up from germline, CDR1 is SGHDN and CDR2 is FVKESK. The CDR3 DNA sequence: TGTGCCAGCAGCCTCCTACAAGGTCTAAGCTACGAGCAGTACTTC. Its translation: CASSLLQGLSYEQYF.

The chain combines TRBV29-1 with TRBJ2-7, with TRBD1 identical over 10 bases. CDR1 and CDR2 (germline): SQVTM, ANQGSEA. Trimming took 0 bases from V and 6 from J; bases not matched to a gene: 11. There are 16 residues in the CDR3. CDR3 amino acids: CSVEDWDRGGSGEQYF. In DNA, the CDR3 is TGCAGCGTTGAAGATTGGGACAGGGGCGGTAGCGGCGAGCAGTACTTC.

The genes are TRBV5-6 and TRBJ2-1; 9 bases line up with TRBD1. The CDR3 spans 13 residues. V was clipped by 4 bases and J by 6 bases; unmatched bases: 2. Germline lookup yields CDR1 SGHDT and CDR2 YYEEEE. The CDR3 DNA is TGTGCCAGCAGCCCGGGACAGGGCAATGAGCAGTTCTTC. Encoded protein: CASSPGQGNEQFF.

This chain links TRBV4-3 with TRBJ2-5; 12 nucleotides line up with TRBD1. Germline assignment: CDR1 LGHNA and CDR2 YSLEER. The CDR3 length is 15 residues. J was trimmed by 5 bases and V by 4 bases; bases with no gene match: 5. Here the CDR3 DNA reads TGCGCCAGCAGCCCCGGGACAGGGGGCACGGAGACCCAGTACTTC. Its protein is CASSPGTGGTETQYF.

The chain recombines TRBV27 with TRBJ1-5, with 7 nucleotides matching TRBD1. Germline CDR1 is MNHEY and CDR2 is SMNVEV (reference sequence). The CDR3 loop spans 16 amino acids. The J segment lost 3 bases and the V segment lost 2 bases, leaving 7 bases of the junction unmatched. The CDR3 is CASSLNGGTANQPQHF. CDR3 nucleotides: TGTGCCAGCAGTTTAAACGGCGGGACAGCCAATCAGCCCCAGCATTTT.

This clone was picked up a small number of times. The J gene is TRBJ1-2, the V gene TRBV5-6, with D unresolved. From germline, CDR1 is SGHDT and CDR2 YYEEEE. V shed 2 bases and J shed 6 bases, with 5 bases lying between them. The CDR3 totals 11 residues. CDR3 in amino acids: CASSFSNGYTF. CDR3 nucleotide sequence: TGTGCCAGCAGCTTCTCGAATGGCTACACCTTC.

This clone occurred once. The sample has other DNA sequences that encode this CDR3 too. The CDR3 protein is CASSLRAEYEQYF. As DNA, the CDR3 is TGTGCCAGCAGCTTGCGGGCAGAGTACGAGCAGTACTTC. This chain links TRBV7-9 with TRBJ2-7; D is perhaps TRBD2 (5 bases). There are 13 residues in the CDR3. Per the germline V gene, CDR1 is SEHNR and CDR2 is FQNEAQ (reference sequence). V lost 3 bases to trimming and J lost 4 bases, with 10 bases between them.

The chain employs TRBV27 and TRBJ2-1; 13 nucleotides agree with TRBD2. Germline V lookup: CDR1 MNHEY, CDR2 SMNVEV (reference sequence). The CDR3 has 15 residues. J gave up 10 bases and V 4 bases, and 7 bases lay outside the gene matches. CDR3 amino acids: CASSYRGLAGYEQFF. CDR3 DNA sequence: TGTGCCAGCAGTTACCGGGGACTAGCGGGGTACGAGCAGTTCTTC.

This clone was detected once. This chain links TRBV9 with TRBJ2-7; TRBD1 aligns across 9 bases. The V gene's germline CDR1 is SGDLS and CDR2 YYNGEE. The CDR3 sequence is 14 residues long. The V and J ends lost 4 bases and 3 bases, in that order; junction bases with no gene match: 5. Here the CDR3 reads CASSPRQGDYEQYF. The CDR3 DNA sequence: TGTGCCAGCAGCCCTCGACAGGGGGACTACGAGCAGTACTTC.

The chain is built from TRBV7-3 and TRBJ2-5; 7 nucleotides match TRBD1. With V trimmed by 1 base and J by 3 bases, 2 bases remained unmatched. Germline lookup yields CDR1 SGHTA and CDR2 FQGTGA. This CDR3 has 14 residues. The chain's CDR3 is CASSLIGTEETQYF. In DNA, the CDR3 is TGTGCCAGCAGCTTAATCGGGACAGAAGAGACCCAGTACTTC.

The rearrangement uses TRBV10-3 and TRBJ2-2; maybe TRBD1 (5 bases). The CDR3 is 12 amino acids. Looked up from germline, CDR1 is ENHRY and CDR2 is SYGVKD. V lost 6 bases and J lost 6, with 8 bases in between. The CDR3 nucleotides are TGTGCCATCAGGCGACAGTCCGGGGAGCTGTTTTTT. This codes for CAIRRQSGELFF.

The chain recombines TRBV14 with TRBJ2-3, with D maybe TRBD2 (6 bases). The CDR3 extends over 17 amino acids. V lost 0 bases and J 2 bases, leaving 15 bases between the germline ends. Germline CDR1 SGHDN, CDR2 FVKESK. Here the CDR3 DNA reads TGTGCCAGCAGCCAAGACGGTGGAGGGAGGCACACAGATACGCAGTATTTT. Its protein is CASSQDGGGRHTDTQYF.

On this clone itself: Different DNA sequences within this sample yield the same CDR3. The chain uses TRBV18 and TRBJ2-7; D gene ambiguous. The CDR3 has 14 amino acids. CDR1 KGHSH and CDR2 LQKENI come from the germline V gene. Trimming left V 0 bases short and J 0 bases short, with 6 bases between. The CDR3 loop reads CASSPPGSSYEQYF. For the CDR3, the DNA is TGTGCCAGCTCACCACCAGGCAGCTCCTACGAGCAGTACTTC.